This TCR beta chain is drawn from a study of blood T cells in healthy people across ages. Findings and caveats of the study: Estimated diversity, derived from one million T cells, was regarded as an underestimate. Both higher diversity and more naive CD4+ cells marked long-lived donors when set against aged donors.

A second PCR, run for about 7 to 12 cycles, used a sample-barcoded 5' primer plus a J-beta primer mix. From the 5' RACE reads, TCRdb called clonotypes with MiXCR, one entry per CDR3 protein. This table has about 590,000 distinct CDR3 sequences, approximately 30% appearing once. The CDR3 sequence is 17 residues long. V shed 4 bases and J 7 bases; nucleotides not matched to a gene: 11. Germline CDR1 reads ENHRY; CDR2 reads SYGVKD. This clonotype has a count of ten or more. The antigen is unknown. This TCR was sampled from a woman at least 80 years old in good health. Input material: blood. The rearrangement uses TRBV10-3 and TRBJ2-1; 12 bases map to TRBD2. The CDR3 nucleotides read TGTGCCATCAGTGCGTCTAGCGGGGGGGGGCGCGTGAATGAGCAGTTCTTC. It specifies CAISASSGGGRVNEQFF.